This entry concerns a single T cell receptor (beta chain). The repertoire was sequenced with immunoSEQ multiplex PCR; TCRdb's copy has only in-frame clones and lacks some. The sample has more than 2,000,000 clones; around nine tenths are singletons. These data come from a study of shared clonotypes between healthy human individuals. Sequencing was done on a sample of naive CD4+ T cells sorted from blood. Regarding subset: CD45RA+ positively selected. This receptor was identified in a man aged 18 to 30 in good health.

The CDR3 nucleotides read TGTGCCAGCAGTTACTGGGGGAGGGGGATGAATGAAAAACTGTTTTTT. Residues: CASSYWGRGMNEKLFF. The chain employs TRBV6-6 and TRBJ1-4; tentative D call: TRBD1 (6 bases). The CDR3 totals 16 residues. The V end was cut by 1 base, the J end by 5 bases, with 14 bases between. Germline CDR1 reads MNHNY; CDR2 reads SVGAGI (reference sequence).